One TCR beta chain is described in this entry. Its antigen is as yet unknown. Time point meaning: recipient sample about 28 days before transplant, after cytoreduction. This specimen comes from a study of T cell clonotyping in hematopoietic cell transplantation. The data were produced by immunoSEQ multiplex PCR, yet TCRdb's version contains in-frame clones alone and is incomplete. The table has approximately 39,000 clones, around 95% seen once. The CDR3 runs to 14 residues. Trimming stripped 2 bases from V and 11 bases from J, with 16 bases between. The germline CDR1 and CDR2 sequences are MDHEN and SYDVKM. General study findings and limits: At the given depth, recipient repertoires were over 97% de novo clonotypes. CD4 and CD8 repertoire contributions could not be separated without sorting. Pathologically expanded recipient clonotypes increased progressively from day 30 to day 180 as diversity fell.

The V call is TRBV28, the J call TRBJ1-5; D not resolved. This receptor was taken from a man aged 40-50 years with chronic myeloid leukemia. Some clones in this sample may be carry-over from other donors' samples. The sample here was peripheral blood mononuclear cells, taken before stem cell transplant. The CDR3 nucleotides are TGTGCCAGCAGTTTAAGGGTTAAGGGTTTGGCCCAGCATTTT. Its protein product is CASSLRVKGLAQHF.